Sequencing of this T cell receptor (beta chain) was carried out in a study of T cells in localized non-small cell lung cancer. Points on this clone: Its antigen is not known.

Produced via immunoSEQ multiplex PCR; TCRdb's table is partial and in-frame only. The table records about 37,000 clones, about 91% of them present only once. Study conclusions and caveats: The study found T cell clonality highest in uninvolved adjacent lung, above tumor.

The sample consisted of peripheral blood mononuclear cells, taken before any cancer treatment. This clonotype originated in an older female donor with stage II lung adenocarcinoma.

The chain's CDR3 is CASRPTSGGVYEQYF. The CDR3 DNA reads as TGTGCCAGCAGGCCGACTAGCGGCGGGGTTTACGAGCAGTACTTC. The chain couples TRBV6-5 to TRBJ2-7; TRBD2 agrees at 9 bases. Germline trimming cut 6 bases from V and 4 bases from J; bases unmatched to any gene: 10. CDR3 length: 15 residues. CDR1 MNHEY and CDR2 SVGAGI come from the germline V gene.